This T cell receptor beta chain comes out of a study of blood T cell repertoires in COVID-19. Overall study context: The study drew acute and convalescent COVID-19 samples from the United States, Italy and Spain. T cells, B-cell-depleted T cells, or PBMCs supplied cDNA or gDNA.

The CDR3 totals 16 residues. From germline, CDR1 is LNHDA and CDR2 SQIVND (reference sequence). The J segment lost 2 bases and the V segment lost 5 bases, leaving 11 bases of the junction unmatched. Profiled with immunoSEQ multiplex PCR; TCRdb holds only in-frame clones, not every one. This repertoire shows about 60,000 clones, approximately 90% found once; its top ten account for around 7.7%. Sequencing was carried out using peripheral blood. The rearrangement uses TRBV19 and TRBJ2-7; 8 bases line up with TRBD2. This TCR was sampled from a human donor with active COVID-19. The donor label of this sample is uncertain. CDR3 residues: CASSSLTSEEPYEQYF. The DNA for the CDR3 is TGTGCCAGTAGTTCCTTGACTAGCGAAGAGCCCTACGAGCAGTACTTC.